The 24 T cell receptor beta chains below come from one sample, sequenced in a study of Ad26.COV2.S vaccination and SARS-CoV-2 variants. Libraries were prepared by immunoSEQ multiplex PCR; TCRdb keeps only in-frame clonotypes and omits some of them. The sample lists about 680,000 clones; around 92% were seen once. Treatment indicated: about 20 received Ad26.COV2.S at low or high dose, single or two shots; about 5 received placebo; per-sample allocation not given. The samples date from day 63 after the first vaccine or placebo injection. The sample in question was peripheral blood, obtained in a trial of Ad26.COV2.S vaccine versus placebo. These receptor sequences come from a person aged 18-60 years who received the Ad26.COV2.S COVID-19 vaccine or a placebo.

The rearrangement links TRBV7-9 to TRBJ1-1; perhaps TRBD1 as D (5 bases). The germline V and J ends were trimmed by 0 bases and 5 bases, with 7 bases remaining between them. CDR1 SEHNR and CDR2 FQNEAQ come from the germline V gene (reference sequence). The CDR3 loop spans 13 amino acids. Here the CDR3 reads CASSLAEGTEAFF. In DNA form, the CDR3 reads TGTGCCAGCAGCTTAGCGGAGGGGACTGAAGCTTTCTTT.

The chain recombines TRBV18 with TRBJ2-1; TRBD2 matches at 10 bases. V shed 4 bases, J shed 4 bases, and the junction held 7 bases outside the gene matches. This CDR3 is 16 amino acids long. Germline V CDR1 and CDR2: KGHSH, LQKENI. CDR3 sequence reads: CASSRGLAVLYNEQFF. The CDR3 DNA follows: TGTGCCAGCTCACGAGGACTAGCGGTTTTGTACAATGAGCAGTTCTTC. The whole variable domain, filled in from reference TRBV18 and TRBJ2-1, reads NAGVMQNPRHLVRRRGQEARLRCSPMKGHSHVYWYRQLPEEGLKFMVYLQKENIIDESGMPKERFSAEFPKEGPSILRIQQVVRGDSAAYFCASSRGLAVLYNEQFFGPGTRLTVL.

V gene TRBV5-8 combines with J gene TRBJ2-5; 9 bases fit TRBD1. Per germline, CDR1 SGHTS and CDR2 YDEGEE. There are 14 residues in the CDR3. Trimming cost V 4 bases and J 2 bases; bases outside gene matches: 3. DNA for the CDR3: TGTGCCAGCAGCCGTGGGACAGGGCAAGAGACCCAGTACTTC. Translated, it gives CASSRGTGQETQYF.

This sequence joins TRBV3-1 (or the pseudogene TRBV3-2) and TRBJ2-3; 9 positions agree with TRBD2. Germline V gene data show CDR1 as LGHDT and CDR2 as YNNKEL (reference sequence). V lost 1 base to trimming and J lost 0 bases; unmatched junction nucleotides: 8. This CDR3 comprises 18 residues. The CDR3 is CASSQGVGGGASTDTQYF. CDR3 bases: TGTGCCAGCAGCCAAGGGGTCGGCGGGGGGGCAAGCACAGATACGCAGTATTTT.

The chain couples TRBV30 to TRBJ1-2; TRBD1 aligns across 7 bases. This CDR3 contains 16 residues. Trimming cost V 1 base and J 1 base; bases outside gene matches: 9. The V gene's germline CDR1 is GTSNPN and CDR2 SVGIG (reference sequence). The CDR3 sequence is CAWSGENRGFNYGYTF. Written as DNA, the CDR3 is TGTGCCTGGAGTGGAGAGAACAGGGGATTTAACTATGGCTACACCTTC.

The chain joins TRBV10-3 to TRBJ2-7; 12 bases are shared with TRBD2. The CDR3 contains 14 residues. Germline CDR1 and CDR2: ENHRY and SYGVKD. Losses at the gene ends were 11 bases for V and 2 bases for J; bases not matched to a gene: 7. CDR3 protein: CAVQGLAGPYEQYF. CDR3 bases: TGTGCCGTCCAAGGACTAGCGGGGCCCTACGAGCAGTACTTC.

The chain carries TRBV5-1 and TRBJ1-2, with D tentatively TRBD1 (5 bases). V lost 4 bases, J lost 0 bases, and 13 bases lay in between. The CDR3 has 15 residues. CDR1 SGHRS and CDR2 YFSETQ come from the germline V gene. CDR3 protein: CASSPDSPPNYGYTF. CDR3 sequence (DNA): TGCGCCAGCAGCCCTGACAGCCCACCTAACTATGGCTACACCTTC.

This chain joins TRBV3-1 (or the pseudogene TRBV3-2) and TRBJ1-2; D is unclear. Germline loops: CDR1 LGHDT, CDR2 YNNKEL (reference sequence). V dropped 1 base and J dropped 8 bases, with 14 bases sitting between them. The CDR3 has 14 residues. The CDR3 protein is CASSQGKGPGGYTF. The CDR3 region has the DNA TGTGCCAGCAGCCAAGGTAAAGGGCCTGGCGGCTACACCTTC.

The chain carries TRBV18 and TRBJ1-1; no clear D. V was trimmed by 1 base and J by 1 base, leaving 10 bases between them. The CDR3 contains 15 residues. Per the germline V gene, CDR1 is KGHSH and CDR2 is LQKENI. The CDR3 loop reads CASSPQAQRNTEAFF. The CDR3 DNA reads as TGTGCCAGCTCACCACAGGCACAGAGGAACACTGAAGCTTTCTTT.

The chain has TRBV20-1 and TRBJ2-1; 9 positions match TRBD2. Trimming removed 3 bases from V and 4 bases from J; junction bases left unmatched: 7. This CDR3 is 15 amino acids long. In germline, CDR1 is DFQATT, CDR2 SNEGSKA (reference sequence). The chain's CDR3 is CSASAQLAGYNEQFF. CDR3 in DNA: TGCAGTGCTAGTGCGCAACTAGCGGGTTACAATGAGCAGTTCTTC.

Notes on this clone: The sample has other DNA sequences that encode this CDR3 too. This sequence joins TRBV6-5 and TRBJ1-1; a weak D match, TRBD1 (5 bases). The length of the CDR3 is 14 residues. Trimming stripped 2 bases from V and 1 base from J, with 8 bases between. The germline V gene has CDR1 MNHEY and CDR2 SVGAGI. The CDR3: CASSYEGRNTEAFF. DNA for the CDR3: TGTGCCAGCAGTTACGAGGGGCGGAACACTGAAGCTTTCTTT.

About this clone itself: This same CDR3 is encoded by further DNA sequences in the sample. V and J are TRBV7-9 and TRBJ2-2; D is unresolved. Trimming pared 3 bases from V and 4 bases from J, leaving 0 bases between. There are 11 residues in the CDR3. The germline V gene has CDR1 SEHNR and CDR2 FQNEAQ (reference sequence). The CDR3 is CASSFTGELFF. CDR3 in DNA: TGTGCCAGCAGCTTCACCGGGGAGCTGTTTTTT.

The rearrangement uses TRBV7-3 and TRBJ2-1, with D maybe TRBD1 (6 bases). Germline CDR1 SGHTA, CDR2 FQGTGA. Trimming cost V 7 bases and J 6 bases, with 10 bases left between them. This CDR3 is 12 amino acids long. CDR3 bases: TGTGCCAGCAACCGGGACACCAATGAGCAGTTCTTC. Translation gives CASNRDTNEQFF.

The chain links TRBV7-2 to TRBJ2-1; 8 bases are shared with TRBD1. CDR3 length: 16 amino acids. The ends lost 2 bases at V and 2 bases at J; junction bases unmatched: 5. Germline V CDR1 and CDR2: SGHTA, FQGNSA. The CDR3 DNA is TGTGCCAGCAGCTTAAGTGGGACAGGACCCTACAATGAGCAGTTCTTC. This gives the protein CASSLSGTGPYNEQFF.

The genes are TRBV3-1 (or the pseudogene TRBV3-2) and TRBJ1-2, with no clear D. The CDR3 has 13 amino acids. Germline loops: CDR1 LGHDT, CDR2 YNNKEL (reference sequence). V lost 4 bases to trimming and J lost 0 bases, with 6 bases between them. CDR3 sequence: CASSLMSNYGYTF. CDR3 sequence (DNA): TGTGCCAGCAGCCTTATGTCTAACTATGGCTACACCTTC.

CDR3 amino acids: CATSDLYGDLDTDTQYF. The CDR3 coding sequence is TGTGCCACCAGTGATTTGTACGGCGACTTAGACACAGATACGCAGTATTTT. J is TRBJ2-3 and V is TRBV24-1; D not certain. In germline, CDR1 is KGHDR, CDR2 SFDVKD. CDR3 length: 17 residues. The V gene lost 0 bases and the J gene lost 2 bases, with 14 bases spanning the gap.

This chain connects TRBV25-1 to TRBJ2-1; D is perhaps TRBD1 (6 bases). The V and J ends lost 6 bases and 3 bases respectively, with 12 bases between them. The CDR3 extends over 14 amino acids. Germline assignment: CDR1 MGHDK and CDR2 SYGVNS. The CDR3 loop reads CASRPGANYNEQFF. The CDR3 nucleotides are TGTGCCAGCAGGCCAGGGGCTAACTACAATGAGCAGTTCTTC.

The CDR3 region has the DNA TGCGCCAGCAGCCGCCGAACAGGGGTGAATTCACCCCTCCACTTT. Its protein product is CASSRRTGVNSPLHF. This sequence joins TRBV5-1 and TRBJ1-6; 7 bases fit TRBD1. The V segment lost 4 bases and the J segment 7 bases; nucleotides outside the gene matches: 8. CDR1 is SGHRS and CDR2 is YFSETQ in the germline V gene. CDR3 size: 15 residues. Complete variable domain (other parts from reference TRBV5-1 and TRBJ1-6): KAGVTQTPRYLIKTRGQQVTLSCSPISGHRSVSWYQQTPGQGLQFLFEYFSETQRNKGNFPGRFSGRQFSNSRSEMNVSTLELGDSALYLCASSRRTGVNSPLHFGNGTRLTVT.

The chain recombines TRBV19 with TRBJ2-3; a possible D gene is TRBD2 (6 bases). V lost 0 bases and J lost 10, with 17 bases in between. This CDR3 contains 15 residues. CDR1 and CDR2 from the germline V gene are LNHDA and SQIVND (reference sequence). CDR3 sequence (DNA): TGTGCCAGTAGTATAGATCTATCGACTAGATTGGCGCAGTATTTT. It encodes CASSIDLSTRLAQYF.

V and J are TRBV5-6 and TRBJ2-3; no reliable D call. Germline V gene sequence: CDR1 SGHDT, CDR2 YYEEEE. This CDR3 is built from 15 residues. The V end lost 0 bases, the J end lost 4 bases, and 12 bases lay between the germline ends. The CDR3 is CASSLGPQGADTQYF. The CDR3 DNA reads as TGTGCCAGCAGCTTGGGGCCCCAAGGCGCAGATACGCAGTATTTT.

This chain uses TRBV6-5 with TRBJ1-2, with no clear D. Germline CDR1 reads MNHEY; CDR2 reads SVGAGI. V was trimmed by 2 bases and J by 3 bases, leaving 10 bases between them. There are 14 residues in the CDR3. The CDR3 sequence is CASSYRRWDYGYTF. DNA for the CDR3: TGTGCCAGCAGTTACCGCCGTTGGGACTATGGCTACACCTTC.

This chain uses TRBV12-3 or TRBV12-4 with TRBJ2-3; 7 bases agree with TRBD1. This CDR3 is 11 amino acids long. Trimming took 5 bases from V and 14 from J; bases not matched to a gene: 7. As DNA, the CDR3 is TGTGCCAGCAGTCACAGGGGTGTGCCGTATTTT. It codes for CASSHRGVPYF.

This clone was seen just once. The chain joins TRBV5-1 to TRBJ1-1; weak D call: TRBD1 (5 bases). V was pared by 3 bases and J by 4 bases, with 13 bases between. Germline CDR1 SGHRS, CDR2 YFSETQ. CDR3 length equals 14 residues. The CDR3 DNA reads TGCGCCAGCAGCTGGCTGGGGGAGACCACTGAAGCTTTCTTT. Protein product: CASSWLGETTEAFF.

On this clone itself: Other nucleotide sequences from this sample produce the same CDR3. CDR3 sequence: CASSFDRSSGNTIYF. The CDR3 nucleotides read TGTGCCAGCAGCTTCGACAGGTCCTCTGGAAACACCATATATTTT. The chain joins TRBV7-2 to TRBJ1-3; a possible D gene is TRBD1 (6 bases). The CDR3 totals 15 residues. Trimming removed 3 bases from V and 0 bases from J, with 9 bases in between. CDR1 is SGHTA, CDR2 FQGNSA, per germline. The full variable domain, rest sourced from reference TRBV7-2 and TRBJ1-3, is GAGVSQSPSNKVTEKGKDVELRCDPISGHTALYWYRQSLGQGLEFLIYFQGNSAPDKSGLPSDRFSAERTGGSVSTLTIQRTQQEDSAVYLCASSFDRSSGNTIYFGEGSWLTVV.